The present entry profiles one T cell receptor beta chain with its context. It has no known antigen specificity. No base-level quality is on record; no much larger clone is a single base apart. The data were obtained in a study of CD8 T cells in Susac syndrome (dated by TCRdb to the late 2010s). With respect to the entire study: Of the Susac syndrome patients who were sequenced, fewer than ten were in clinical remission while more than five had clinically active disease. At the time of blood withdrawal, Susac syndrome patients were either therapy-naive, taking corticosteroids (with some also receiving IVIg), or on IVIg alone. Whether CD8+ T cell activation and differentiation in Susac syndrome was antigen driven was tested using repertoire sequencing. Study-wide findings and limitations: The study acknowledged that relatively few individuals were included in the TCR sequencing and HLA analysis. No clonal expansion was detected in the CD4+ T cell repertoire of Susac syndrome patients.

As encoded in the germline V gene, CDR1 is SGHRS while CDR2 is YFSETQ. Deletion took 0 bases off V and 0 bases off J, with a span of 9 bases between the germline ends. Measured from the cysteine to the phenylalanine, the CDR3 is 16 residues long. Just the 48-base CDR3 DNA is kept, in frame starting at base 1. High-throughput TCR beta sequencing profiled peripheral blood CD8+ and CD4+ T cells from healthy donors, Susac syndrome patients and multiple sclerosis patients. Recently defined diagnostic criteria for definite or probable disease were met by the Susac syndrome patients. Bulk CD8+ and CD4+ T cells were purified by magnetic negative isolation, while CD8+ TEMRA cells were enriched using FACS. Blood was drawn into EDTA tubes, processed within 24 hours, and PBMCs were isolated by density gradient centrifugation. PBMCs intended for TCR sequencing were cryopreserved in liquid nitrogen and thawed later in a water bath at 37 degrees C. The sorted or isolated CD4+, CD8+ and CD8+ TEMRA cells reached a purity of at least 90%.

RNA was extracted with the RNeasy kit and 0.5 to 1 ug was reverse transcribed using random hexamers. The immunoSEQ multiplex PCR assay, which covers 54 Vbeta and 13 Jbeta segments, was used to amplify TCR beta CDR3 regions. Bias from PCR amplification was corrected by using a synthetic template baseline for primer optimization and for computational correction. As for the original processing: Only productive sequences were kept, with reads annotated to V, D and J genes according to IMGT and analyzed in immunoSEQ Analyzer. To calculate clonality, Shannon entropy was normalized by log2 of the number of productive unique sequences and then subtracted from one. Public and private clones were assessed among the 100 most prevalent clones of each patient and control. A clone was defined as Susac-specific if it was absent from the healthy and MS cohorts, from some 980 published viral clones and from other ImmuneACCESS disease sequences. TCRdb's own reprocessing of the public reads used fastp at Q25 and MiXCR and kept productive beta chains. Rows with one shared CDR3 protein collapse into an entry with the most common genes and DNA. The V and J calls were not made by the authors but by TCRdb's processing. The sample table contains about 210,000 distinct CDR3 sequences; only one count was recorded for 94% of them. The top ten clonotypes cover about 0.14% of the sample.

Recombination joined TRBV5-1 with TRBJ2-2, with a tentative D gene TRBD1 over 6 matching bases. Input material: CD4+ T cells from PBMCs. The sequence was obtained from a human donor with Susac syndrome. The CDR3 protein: CASSLAGAANTGELFF. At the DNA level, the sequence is TGCGCCAGCAGCTTGGCAGGGGCGGCGAACACCGGGGAGCTGTTTTTT.